The clone carrying this T cell receptor beta chain was seen ten or more times. These data originate in a study of spatial heterogeneity in lung cancer. The CDR3 is 16 residues long. V shed 4 bases and J 5 bases; nucleotides not matched to a gene: 12. Germline V gene lookup returns CDR1 SGDLS and CDR2 YYNGEE. Time point in this sample: sample taken at primary tumor resection. Tumor, nontumor lung or frozen PBMC supplied whole RNA that was sequenced unsorted. MiXCR, run by TCRdb on the 5' RACE reads, gives a single entry per CDR3 protein. The sample lists about 36,000 distinct CDR3 sequences; 5.2% were seen once.

V is TRBV9 and J is TRBJ2-5; the match to TRBD2 covers 9 bases. The sequence was obtained from a female donor with early-stage non-small cell lung cancer. The sequencing used PBMCs, collected at surgery. CDR3 sequence (DNA): TGTGCCAGCAGCCCAGGCACTAGCGGGTTACAGGAGACCCAGTACTTC. Its translation: CASSPGTSGLQETQYF.